The clone carrying this T cell receptor beta chain occurred a few times. Per the original data handling: Counts of nucleated cells, estimated from reference gene primer amplification, were obtained. Clones were read by immunoSEQ multiplex PCR, and TCRdb kept only the in-frame ones, dropping some. V and J calls and clone size are given by that table; D and trimming were obtained from the DNA. Here the sample spans about 180,000 clones, approximately 85% being singletons. Trimming removed 6 bases from V and 6 bases from J; junction bases left unmatched: 5. This CDR3 spans 14 amino acids. The germline V gene has CDR1 MNHEY and CDR2 SVGAGI. The data were obtained in a study of blood T cell repertoires in COVID-19. Study overall: Both acute and convalescent COVID-19 samples were obtained from the United States, Italy and Spain. The cDNA or gDNA used as material had been derived from T cells, B-cell-depleted T cells, or PBMCs.

Patients at the Seattle site were enrolled during active infection and followed longitudinally. The sequence derives from a man at least 80 years old with COVID-19, enrolled during active disease. The sample taken for sequencing was peripheral blood. This chain uses TRBV6-5 with TRBJ1-5, with TRBD1 matching over 10 bases. Here the CDR3 DNA reads TGTGCCAGCAGCGTGGGACAGGGGTTTCAGCCCCAGCATTTT. Encoded protein: CASSVGQGFQPQHF.